This TCR beta chain is drawn from a study of cytomegalovirus exposure and HLA in healthy donors. Whole-study results and caveats: In a later analysis, parvovirus B19, influenza, CMV and Epstein-Barr virus appeared linked to several top co-occurrence clusters. An analysis done earlier found most TCR beta V segments productive about 90% or about 30% of the time. In most subjects, TCR beta sequences reportedly gave accurate predictions of HLA-A and HLA-B alleles. Testing in vitro showed a few CMV-associated chains specific for CMV antigens.

About this clone: Its antigen remains unknown.

V was clipped by 0 bases and J by 4 bases; unmatched bases: 6. This CDR3 contains 15 residues. CDR1 MNHEY and CDR2 SVGAGI come from the germline V gene. In the PCR, 60 Vbeta and 13 Jbeta primers were used. Sequenced by immunoSEQ multiplex PCR; TCRdb stores in-frame clones only, minus some. This table holds 130,000 to 150,000 clones. The gene calls are TRBV6-5 and TRBJ2-7; TRBD1 aligns across 7 bases. The sequence derives from a middle-aged man in good health and CMV-seronegative. Sequencing was carried out using PBMCs. DNA of the CDR3: TGTGCCAGCAGTTACTCTAGGACAGGCCCGTACGAGCAGTACTTC. Translating gives CASSYSRTGPYEQYF.